This paragraph covers one TCR beta chain sequence. Its antigen is not known. Primed by a sample-barcoded 5' primer and a J-beta primer mix, a second PCR proceeded for roughly 7 to 11 cycles. Using its own MiXCR run on the 5' RACE reads, TCRdb lists one record per CDR3 protein. The sample carries around 500,000 distinct CDR3 sequences, around 50% recorded once. The data were obtained in a study of blood T cells in healthy people across ages. Findings of the study overall: Total diversity from one million sequenced T cells was likely underestimated.

Samples each yielded at least 5 micrograms of total RNA. The source of this sequence is an elderly man in good health. Sequencing input: blood.

The CDR3 nucleotides are TGTGCCAGCAGCCTAAGGAGGAGCGGCATTCAGTACTTC. Translation: CASSLRRSGIQYF. V gene TRBV7-2 combines with J gene TRBJ2-4; possible D gene TRBD2, 5 bases. The V gene's germline CDR1 is SGHTA and CDR2 FQGNSA. With 5 bases removed from V and 9 bases from J, the gap between germline ends came to 14 bases. The CDR3 is made up of 13 amino acids.